This TCR beta chain comes out of a study of beta chain features in type 1 diabetes. General study points: For Type 1 diabetes patients, all four CD4+ subsets carried TCRB CDR3s that were moderately but significantly shorter. Highly expressing activated T cells could be over-counted with a cDNA template. Any HLA-type effect on TCRB rearrangement remained unresolved here.

The length of the CDR3 is 13 residues. CDR1 and CDR2 (germline): MGHDK, SYGVNS. With V trimmed by 8 bases and J by 9 bases, 7 bases remained unmatched. A note on this clone: Its antigen is unknown.

The whole isolated RNA underwent reverse transcription, so sequencing captured expressed TCRB transcripts. Repertoires were generated with immunoSEQ multiplex PCR, while TCRdb's copy carries only in-frame clones and drops some. The data contain over 500,000 clones, roughly a sixth of them singletons. The TCR sequence derives from a man between 18 and 35 years old in good health. This chain joins TRBV25-1 and TRBJ2-1, with 10 bases matching TRBD1. Sequencing was carried out using naive CD4+ T cells from blood. The CDR3 region has the DNA TGTGCCAGCCGACAGGGGGCTTTCGGTGAGCAGTTCTTC. Translating gives CASRQGAFGEQFF.